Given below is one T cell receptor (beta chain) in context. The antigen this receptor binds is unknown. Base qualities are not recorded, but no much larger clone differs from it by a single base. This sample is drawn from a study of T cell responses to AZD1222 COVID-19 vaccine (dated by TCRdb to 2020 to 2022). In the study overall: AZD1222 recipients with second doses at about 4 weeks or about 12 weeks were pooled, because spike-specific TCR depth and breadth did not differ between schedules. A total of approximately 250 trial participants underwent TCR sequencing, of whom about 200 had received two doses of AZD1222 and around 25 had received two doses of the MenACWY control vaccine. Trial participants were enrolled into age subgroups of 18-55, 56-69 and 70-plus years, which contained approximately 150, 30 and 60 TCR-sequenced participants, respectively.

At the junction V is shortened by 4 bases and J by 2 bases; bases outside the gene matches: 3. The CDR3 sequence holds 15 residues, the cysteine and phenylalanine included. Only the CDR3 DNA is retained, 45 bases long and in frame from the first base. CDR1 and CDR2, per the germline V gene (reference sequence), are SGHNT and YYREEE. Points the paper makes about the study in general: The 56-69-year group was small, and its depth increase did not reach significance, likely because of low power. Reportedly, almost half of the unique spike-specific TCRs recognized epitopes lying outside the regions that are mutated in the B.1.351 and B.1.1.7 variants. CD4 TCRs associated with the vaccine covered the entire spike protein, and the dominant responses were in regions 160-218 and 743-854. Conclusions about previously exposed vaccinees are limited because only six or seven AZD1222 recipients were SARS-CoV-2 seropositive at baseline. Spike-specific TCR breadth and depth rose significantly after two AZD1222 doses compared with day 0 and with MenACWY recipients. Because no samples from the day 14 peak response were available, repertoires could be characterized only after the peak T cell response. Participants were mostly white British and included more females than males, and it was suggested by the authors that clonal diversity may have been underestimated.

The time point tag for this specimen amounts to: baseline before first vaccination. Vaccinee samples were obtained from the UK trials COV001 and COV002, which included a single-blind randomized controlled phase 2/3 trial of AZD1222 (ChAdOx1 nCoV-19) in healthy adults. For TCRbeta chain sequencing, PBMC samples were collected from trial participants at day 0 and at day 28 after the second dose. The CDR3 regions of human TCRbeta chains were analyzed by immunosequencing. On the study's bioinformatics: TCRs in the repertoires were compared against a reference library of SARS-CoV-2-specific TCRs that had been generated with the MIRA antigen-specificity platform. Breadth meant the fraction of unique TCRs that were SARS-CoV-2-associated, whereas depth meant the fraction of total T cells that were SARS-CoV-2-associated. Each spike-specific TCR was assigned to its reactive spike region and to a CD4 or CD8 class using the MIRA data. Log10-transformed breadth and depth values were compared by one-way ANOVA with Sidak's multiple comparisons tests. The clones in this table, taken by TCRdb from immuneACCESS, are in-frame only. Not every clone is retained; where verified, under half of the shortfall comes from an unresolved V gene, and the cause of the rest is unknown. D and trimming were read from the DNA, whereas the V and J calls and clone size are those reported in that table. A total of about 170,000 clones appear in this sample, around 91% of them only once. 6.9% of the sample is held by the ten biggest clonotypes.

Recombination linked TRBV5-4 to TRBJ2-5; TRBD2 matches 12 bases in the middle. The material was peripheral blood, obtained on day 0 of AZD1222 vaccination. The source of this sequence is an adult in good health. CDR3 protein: CASSPGTSGQETQYF. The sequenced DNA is TGTGCCAGCAGCCCCGGGACTAGCGGGCAAGAGACCCAGTACTTC.